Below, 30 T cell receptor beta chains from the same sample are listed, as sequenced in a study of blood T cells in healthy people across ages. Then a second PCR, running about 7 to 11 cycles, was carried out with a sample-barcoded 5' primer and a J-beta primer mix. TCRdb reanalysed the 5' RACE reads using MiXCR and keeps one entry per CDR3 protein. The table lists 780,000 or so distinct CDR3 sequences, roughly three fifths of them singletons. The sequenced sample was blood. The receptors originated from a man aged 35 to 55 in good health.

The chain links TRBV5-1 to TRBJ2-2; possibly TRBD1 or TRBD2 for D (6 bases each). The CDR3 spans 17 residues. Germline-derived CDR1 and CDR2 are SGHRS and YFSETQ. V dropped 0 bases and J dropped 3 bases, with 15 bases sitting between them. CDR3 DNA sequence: TGCGCCAGCAGCTTGGACGGGGGCGCAAGGTACACCGGGGAGCTGTTTTTT. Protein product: CASSLDGGARYTGELFF.

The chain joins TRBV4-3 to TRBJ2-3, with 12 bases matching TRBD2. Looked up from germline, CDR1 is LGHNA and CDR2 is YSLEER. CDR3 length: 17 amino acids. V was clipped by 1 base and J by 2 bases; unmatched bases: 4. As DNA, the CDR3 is TGCGCCAGCAGCCAAGGACTAGCGGGAGCATACACAGATACGCAGTATTTT. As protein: CASSQGLAGAYTDTQYF.

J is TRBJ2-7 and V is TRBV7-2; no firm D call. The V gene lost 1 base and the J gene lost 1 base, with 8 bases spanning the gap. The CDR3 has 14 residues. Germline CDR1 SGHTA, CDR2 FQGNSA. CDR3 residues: CASSLGISSYEQYF. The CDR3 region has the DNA TGTGCCAGCAGCTTAGGTATCAGTTCCTACGAGCAGTACTTC.

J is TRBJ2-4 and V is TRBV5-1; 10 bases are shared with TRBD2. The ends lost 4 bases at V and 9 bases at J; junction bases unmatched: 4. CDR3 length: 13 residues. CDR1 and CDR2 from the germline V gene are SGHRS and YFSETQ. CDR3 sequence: CASSVAGGGIQYF. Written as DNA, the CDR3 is TGCGCCAGCAGCGTAGCGGGAGGCGGCATTCAGTACTTC.

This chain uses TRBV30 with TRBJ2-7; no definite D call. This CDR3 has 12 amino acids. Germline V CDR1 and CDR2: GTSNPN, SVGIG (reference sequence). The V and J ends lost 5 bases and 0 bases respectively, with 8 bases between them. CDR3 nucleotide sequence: TGTGCCTGGGAGGCGAGCTCCTACGAGCAGTACTTC. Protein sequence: CAWEASSYEQYF.

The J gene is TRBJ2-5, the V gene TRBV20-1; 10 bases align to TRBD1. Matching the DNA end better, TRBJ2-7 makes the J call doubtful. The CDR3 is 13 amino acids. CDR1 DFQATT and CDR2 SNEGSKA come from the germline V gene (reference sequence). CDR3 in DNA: TGCAGTGCGAGAAGACAGGGGGCCAACGAGCAGTACTTC. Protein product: CSARRQGANEQYF.

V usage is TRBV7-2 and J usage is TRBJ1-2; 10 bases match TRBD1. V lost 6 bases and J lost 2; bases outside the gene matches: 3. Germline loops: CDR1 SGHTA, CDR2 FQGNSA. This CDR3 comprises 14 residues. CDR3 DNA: TGTGCCAGCAGAGGGACAGGGGTCAACTATGGCTACACCTTC. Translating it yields CASRGTGVNYGYTF.

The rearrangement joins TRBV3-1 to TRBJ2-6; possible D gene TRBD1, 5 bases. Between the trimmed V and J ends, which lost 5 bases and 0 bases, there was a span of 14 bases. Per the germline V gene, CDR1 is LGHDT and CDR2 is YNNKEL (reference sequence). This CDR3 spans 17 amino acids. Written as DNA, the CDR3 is TGTGCCAGCAGCGTAAAGACAGTTGTCTCTGGGGCCAACGTCCTGACTTTC. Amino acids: CASSVKTVVSGANVLTF. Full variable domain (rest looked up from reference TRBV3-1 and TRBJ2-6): DTAVSQTPKYLVTQMGNDKSIKCEQNLGHDTMYWYKQDSKKFLKIMFSYNNKELIINETVPNRFSPKSPDKAHLNLHINSLELGDSAVYFCASSVKTVVSGANVLTFGAGSRLTVL.

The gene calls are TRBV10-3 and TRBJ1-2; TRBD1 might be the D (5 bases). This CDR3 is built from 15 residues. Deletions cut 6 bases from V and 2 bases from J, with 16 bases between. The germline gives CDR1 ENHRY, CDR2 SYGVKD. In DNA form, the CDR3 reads TGTGCCATCAGCCGCGGAGGGACGGGGAACTATGGCTACACCTTC. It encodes CAISRGGTGNYGYTF.

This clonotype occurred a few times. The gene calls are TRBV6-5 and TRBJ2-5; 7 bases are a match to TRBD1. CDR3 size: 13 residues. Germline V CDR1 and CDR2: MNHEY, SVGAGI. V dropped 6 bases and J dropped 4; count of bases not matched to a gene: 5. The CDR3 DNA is TGTGCCAGCAGAGGACAGGTCAGAGAGACCCAGTACTTC. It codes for CASRGQVRETQYF.

CDR3 DNA sequence: TGCAGTGCTAGCAGCTCCCTAGGGATGGAGACCCAGTACTTC. Translated: CSASSSLGMETQYF. The chain uses TRBV20-1 and TRBJ2-5; D ambiguous. Per germline, CDR1 DFQATT and CDR2 SNEGSKA (reference sequence). Trimming pared 3 bases from V and 5 bases from J, leaving 16 bases between. The CDR3 has 14 residues.

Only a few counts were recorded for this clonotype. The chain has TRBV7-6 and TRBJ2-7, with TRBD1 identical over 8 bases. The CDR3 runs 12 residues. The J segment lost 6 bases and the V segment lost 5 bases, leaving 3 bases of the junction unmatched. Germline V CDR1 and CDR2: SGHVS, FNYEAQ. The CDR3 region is CASSIGTGEQYF. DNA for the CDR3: TGTGCCAGCAGCATTGGGACAGGCGAGCAGTACTTC.

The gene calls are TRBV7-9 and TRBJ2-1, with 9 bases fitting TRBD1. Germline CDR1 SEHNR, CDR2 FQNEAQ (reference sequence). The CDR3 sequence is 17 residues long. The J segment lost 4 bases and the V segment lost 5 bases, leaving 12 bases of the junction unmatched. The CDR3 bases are TGTGCCAGCAGCCAGCAAATAACAGGGGGCACGTACAATGAGCAGTTCTTC. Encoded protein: CASSQQITGGTYNEQFF.

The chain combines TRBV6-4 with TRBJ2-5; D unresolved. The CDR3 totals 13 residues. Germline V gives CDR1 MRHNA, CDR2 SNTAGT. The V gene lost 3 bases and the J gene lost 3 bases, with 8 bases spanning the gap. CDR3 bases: TGTGCCAGCAGTGATAGACAAAAAGAGACCCAGTACTTC. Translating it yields CASSDRQKETQYF.

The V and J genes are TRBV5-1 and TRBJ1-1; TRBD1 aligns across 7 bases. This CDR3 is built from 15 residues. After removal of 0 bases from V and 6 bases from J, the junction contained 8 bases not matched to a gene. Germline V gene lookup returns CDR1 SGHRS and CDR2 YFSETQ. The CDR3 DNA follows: TGCGCCAGCAGCTTGGACAGGGGAGGACAAGCTGAAGCTTTCTTT. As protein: CASSLDRGGQAEAFF.

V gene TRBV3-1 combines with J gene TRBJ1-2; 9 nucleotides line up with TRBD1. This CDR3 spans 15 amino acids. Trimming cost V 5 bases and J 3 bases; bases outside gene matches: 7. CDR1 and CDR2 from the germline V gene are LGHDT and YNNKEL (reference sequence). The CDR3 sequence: CASSFGTGSYYGYTF. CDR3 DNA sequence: TGTGCCAGCAGCTTCGGGACAGGGAGTTACTATGGCTACACCTTC.

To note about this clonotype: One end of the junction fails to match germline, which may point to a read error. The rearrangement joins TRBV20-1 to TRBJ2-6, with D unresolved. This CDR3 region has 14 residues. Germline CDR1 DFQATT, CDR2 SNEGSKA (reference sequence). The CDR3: CSARDNSGANVLTF. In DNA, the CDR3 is TGCAGTGCCAGAGATAACTCGGGGGCCAACGTCCTGACTTTC.

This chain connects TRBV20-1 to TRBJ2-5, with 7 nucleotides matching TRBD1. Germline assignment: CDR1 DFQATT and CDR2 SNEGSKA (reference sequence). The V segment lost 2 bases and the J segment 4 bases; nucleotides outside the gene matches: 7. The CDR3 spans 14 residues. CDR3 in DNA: TGCAGTGCTAGATATCGGACAGGCCGAGAGACCCAGTACTTC. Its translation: CSARYRTGRETQYF.

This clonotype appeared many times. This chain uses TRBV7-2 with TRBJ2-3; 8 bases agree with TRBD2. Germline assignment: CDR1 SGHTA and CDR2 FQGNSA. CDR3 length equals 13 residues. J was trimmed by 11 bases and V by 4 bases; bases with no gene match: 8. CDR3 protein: CASSSNSGGMQYF. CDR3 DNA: TGTGCCAGCAGCTCAAACTCGGGAGGGATGCAGTATTTT.

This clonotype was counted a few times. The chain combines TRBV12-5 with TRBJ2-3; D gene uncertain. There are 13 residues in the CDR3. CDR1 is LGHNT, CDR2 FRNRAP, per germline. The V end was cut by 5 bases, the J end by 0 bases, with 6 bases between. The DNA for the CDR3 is TGTGCTAGTGGTAGGGCAAGCACAGATACGCAGTATTTT. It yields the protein CASGRASTDTQYF.

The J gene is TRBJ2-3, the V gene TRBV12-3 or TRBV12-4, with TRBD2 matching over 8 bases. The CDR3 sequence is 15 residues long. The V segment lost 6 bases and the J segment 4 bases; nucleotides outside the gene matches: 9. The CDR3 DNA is TGTGCCAGCAGCCCGGGACTAGGGCTCTCAGATACGCAGTATTTT. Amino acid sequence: CASSPGLGLSDTQYF.

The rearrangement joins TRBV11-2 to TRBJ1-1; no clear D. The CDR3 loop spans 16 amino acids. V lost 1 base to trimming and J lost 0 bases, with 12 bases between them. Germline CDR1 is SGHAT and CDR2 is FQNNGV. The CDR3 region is CASSLGGGLLNTEAFF. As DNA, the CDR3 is TGTGCCAGCAGCTTAGGGGGTGGGCTATTGAACACTGAAGCTTTCTTT.

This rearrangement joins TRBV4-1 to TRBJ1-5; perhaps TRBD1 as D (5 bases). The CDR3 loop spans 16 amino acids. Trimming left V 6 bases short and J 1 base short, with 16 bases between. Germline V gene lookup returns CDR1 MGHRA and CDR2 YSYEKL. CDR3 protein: CASSLGTDQSNQPQHF. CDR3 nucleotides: TGCGCCAGCAGTCTCGGGACCGACCAGAGCAATCAGCCCCAGCATTTT.

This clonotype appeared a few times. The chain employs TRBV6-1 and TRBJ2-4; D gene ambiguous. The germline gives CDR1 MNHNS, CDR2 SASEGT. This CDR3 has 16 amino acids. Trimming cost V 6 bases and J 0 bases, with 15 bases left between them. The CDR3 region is CASRSPLELAKNIQYF. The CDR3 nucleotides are TGTGCCAGCAGAAGCCCCTTGGAGCTAGCCAAAAACATTCAGTACTTC.

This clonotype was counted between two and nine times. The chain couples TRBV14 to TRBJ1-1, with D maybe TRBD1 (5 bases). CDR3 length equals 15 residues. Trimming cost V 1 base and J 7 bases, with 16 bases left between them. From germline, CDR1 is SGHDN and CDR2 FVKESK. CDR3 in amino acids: CASSQVGRPGDEAFF. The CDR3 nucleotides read TGTGCCAGCAGCCAAGTAGGGAGGCCGGGGGATGAAGCTTTCTTT.

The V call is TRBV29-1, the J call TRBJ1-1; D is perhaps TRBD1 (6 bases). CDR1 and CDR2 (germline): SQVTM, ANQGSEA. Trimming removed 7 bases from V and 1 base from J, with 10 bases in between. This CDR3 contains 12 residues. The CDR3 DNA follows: TGCAGCGGCCAGGGGTCGAACACTGAAGCTTTCTTT. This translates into CSGQGSNTEAFF.

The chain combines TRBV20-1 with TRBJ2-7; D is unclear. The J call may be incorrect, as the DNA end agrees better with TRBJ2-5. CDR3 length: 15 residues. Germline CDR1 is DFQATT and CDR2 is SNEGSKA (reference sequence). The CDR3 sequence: CSARGARLGSETQYF. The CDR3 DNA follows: TGCAGTGCTAGAGGGGCGCGCTTAGGTTCTGAGACCCAGTACTTC.

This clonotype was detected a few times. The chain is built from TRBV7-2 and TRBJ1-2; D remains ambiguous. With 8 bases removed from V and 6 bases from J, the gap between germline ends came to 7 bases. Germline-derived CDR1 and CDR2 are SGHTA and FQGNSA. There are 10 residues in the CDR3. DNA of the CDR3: TGTGCCAGCGCCCGGGATGGCTACACCTTC. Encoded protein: CASARDGYTF.

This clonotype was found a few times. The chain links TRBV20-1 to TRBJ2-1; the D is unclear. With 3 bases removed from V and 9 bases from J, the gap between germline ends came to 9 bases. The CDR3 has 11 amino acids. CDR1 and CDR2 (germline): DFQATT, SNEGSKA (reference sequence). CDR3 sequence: CSARMVSEQFF. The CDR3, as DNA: TGCAGTGCTAGGATGGTTTCTGAGCAGTTCTTC.

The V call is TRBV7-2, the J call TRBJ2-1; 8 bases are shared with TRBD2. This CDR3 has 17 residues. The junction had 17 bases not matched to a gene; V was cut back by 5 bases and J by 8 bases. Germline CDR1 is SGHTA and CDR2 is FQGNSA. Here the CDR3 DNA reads TGTGCCAGCAGCCGAACCGGGACTAGTTCTCGATTGGATGAGCAGTTCTTC. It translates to CASSRTGTSSRLDEQFF.